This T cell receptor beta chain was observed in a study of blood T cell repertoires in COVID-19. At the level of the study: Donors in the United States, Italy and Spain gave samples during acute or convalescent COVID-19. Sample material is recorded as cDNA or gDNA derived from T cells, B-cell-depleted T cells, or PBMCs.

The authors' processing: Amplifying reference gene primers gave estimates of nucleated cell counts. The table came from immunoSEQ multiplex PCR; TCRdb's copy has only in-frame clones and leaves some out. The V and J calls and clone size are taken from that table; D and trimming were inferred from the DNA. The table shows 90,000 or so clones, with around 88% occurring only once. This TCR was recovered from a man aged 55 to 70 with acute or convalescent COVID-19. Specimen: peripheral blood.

The CDR3 nucleotides are TGTGCCAGCAACCTCGGGTGGCGGGACACCGGGGAGCTGTTTTTT. This translates into CASNLGWRDTGELFF. This chain connects TRBV5-8 to TRBJ2-2; maybe TRBD2 (5 bases). Germline CDR1 is SGHTS and CDR2 is YDEGEE. This CDR3 has 15 amino acids. V was clipped by 6 bases and J by 3 bases, with 15 bases between them. Full variable domain (remainder filled in from reference TRBV5-8 and TRBJ2-2): EAGVTQSPTHLIKTRGQQATLRCSPISGHTSVYWYQQALGLGLQFLLWYDEGEERNRGNFPPRFSGRQFPNYSSELNVNALELEDSALYLCASNLGWRDTGELFFGEGSRLTVL.